In this sample, the clone carrying this T cell receptor beta chain turned up a few times. The antigen is not known. The CDR3 sequence is 15 residues long. V was trimmed by 4 bases and J by 1 base, leaving 12 bases between them. Germline CDR1 is SGDLS and CDR2 is YYNGEE. This specimen comes from a study of identical twins. Overall study results and limits: Its conclusions, products of cross-sectional statistical analysis, did not come from following the same donors. Fewer insertions were carried by abundant cord blood beta clonotypes, but none was seen in memory repertoires.

Template switching introduced a universal primer site, and the cDNA bore unique molecular identifiers. One entry per CDR3 protein, called by TCRdb with MiXCR from the 5' RACE reads. The data hold over 550,000 distinct CDR3 sequences, with less than 9% observed a single time. This sample also belongs to another study, concerning yellow fever vaccine responses in identical twins.

The TCR sequence derives from a woman younger than 35 in good health. The genes are TRBV9 and TRBJ2-1; unclear D gene. Specimen: PBMCs. CDR3: CASSRSTASYNEQFF. CDR3 nucleotides: TGTGCCAGCAGCAGGTCCACGGCTTCCTACAATGAGCAGTTCTTC.